This T cell receptor beta chain was obtained from a study of cytomegalovirus exposure and HLA in healthy donors. General study points: Other equally common chains were less clonally expanded than HLA-associated TCR beta chains, a later analysis showed.

In the PCR, 60 Vbeta and 13 Jbeta primers were used. Original processing methods: The authors later counted about 80 million unique TCR beta chains, 8.5 million to 13 million of them shared. Sequencing used immunoSEQ multiplex PCR; TCRdb keeps in-frame clones, though not all of them. The D gene and trimming were derived from the DNA, and the V and J assignments and clone size from that table. This table holds some 120,000 clones, 80% to 85% found once. About this clone: Its antigen is undetermined.

This CDR3 is 14 amino acids long. V lost 0 bases and J lost 10; bases outside the gene matches: 6. Germline assignment: CDR1 SGHDT and CDR2 YYEEEE. The specimen was PBMCs. This chain uses TRBV5-6 with TRBJ2-1, with 8 positions matching TRBD2. The TCR comes from a man aged 25 to 40 in good health and CMV-seropositive. DNA of the CDR3: TGTGCCAGCAGCTTGGAGCGGGAGTTATGGGAGCAGTTCTTC. Protein sequence: CASSLERELWEQFF. The full variable domain, rest sourced from reference TRBV5-6 and TRBJ2-1, is DAGVTQSPTHLIKTRGQQVTLRCSPKSGHDTVSWYQQALGQGPQFIFQYYEEEERQRGNFPDRFSGHQFPNYSSELNVNALLLGDSALYLCASSLERELWEQFFGPGTRLTVL.